The source of this T cell receptor (beta chain) is a study of identical twins. Via MiXCR, TCRdb re-called the 5' RACE reads, giving one row per CDR3 protein. The table includes about 200,000 distinct CDR3 sequences, 10% detected once. CDR1 is KGHDR, CDR2 SFDVKD, per germline. The CDR3 extends over 14 amino acids. Trimming removed 2 bases from V and 3 bases from J, with 8 bases in between. This sequence originates from a man between 50 and 59 years old in good health. Sequencing used memory T cells sorted from blood. The chain is built from TRBV24-1 and TRBJ2-3; D tentatively fits TRBD1 or TRBD2 (6 bases each). CDR3 region: CATSDWGATDTQYF. CDR3 DNA sequence: TGTGCCACCAGTGATTGGGGGGCTACAGATACGCAGTATTTT.